These T cell receptor beta chains were read from a single sample in a study of tumour-infiltrating T cells in Burkitt lymphoma. Profiling relied on immunoSEQ multiplex PCR, and the TCRdb table lists in-frame clones only, not all of them. The sample has roughly 15,000 clones, 65% to 90% seen once; the top ten hold approximately 1.5%. Source material: tumor tissue. The receptors were sampled from a human donor with diffuse large B-cell lymphoma. The CDR3 runs from the conserved cysteine through the conserved F or W. A D gene is named only where the DNA matches it firmly. Some rows mark clone size as missing; the rest say once, few, many or name a class of expanded clone.

d_call j_call v_call clone_size cdr3_nt cdr3_aa
- TRBJ2-7 TRBV6-6 - TGTGCCAGCAGCCTAGCGACCTACGAGCAGTACTTC CASSLATYEQYF
TRBD1 TRBJ1-1 TRBV6-5 - TGTGCCAGCAGTTACGGGTCTACAGGGGACACTGAAGCTTTCTTT CASSYGSTGDTEAFF
- TRBJ1-1 TRBV19 - TGTGCCAGTAATATAGGTTCGGGTAAGACTGAAGCTTTCTTT CASNIGSGKTEAFF
TRBD1 TRBJ2-3 TRBV10-3 - TGTGCCATCAGTGCCCCGGGACAGGCGACAGATACGCAGTATTTT CAISAPGQATDTQYF
TRBD1 TRBJ1-1 TRBV19 - TGTGCCAGTAGTCCGCTTGTCACAGGGGATAACACTGAAGCTTTCTTT CASSPLVTGDNTEAFF
- TRBJ1-2 TRBV7-9 - TGTGCCAGCAGCCCAGACTTCTATGGCTACACCTTC CASSPDFYGYTF
TRBD1 TRBJ1-4 TRBV12-5 once TGTGCTAGTGGCCTGAGGACAGGGTCCACTAATGAAAAACTGTTTTTT CASGLRTGSTNEKLFF
- TRBJ1-2 TRBV5-1 - TGCGCCAGCAGCTTGGAAGGAAACTATGGCTACACCTTC CASSLEGNYGYTF
TRBD1 TRBJ2-1 TRBV11-2 - TGTGCCAGCAGCCCGCTGGGACAGGGCGGCTCCAATGAGCAGTTCTTC CASSPLGQGGSNEQFF
- TRBJ1-4 TRBV27 - TGTGCCAGCAGGCGGGGGGCTCCTAATGAAAAACTGTTTTTT CASRRGAPNEKLFF
TRBD1 TRBJ1-2 TRBV7-2 - TGTGCCAGCAGCTTACAGGGGGCGGCTAACTATGGCTACACCTTC CASSLQGAANYGYTF
TRBD1 TRBJ2-2 TRBV23-1 - TGCGCCAGCAGGGACGGGACAGGGGCGAACACCGGGGAGCTGTTTTTT CASRDGTGANTGELFF
- TRBJ1-2 TRBV27 - TGTGCCAGCAGTTTTCGGGGAGGGAATAACTATGGCTACACCTTC CASSFRGGNNYGYTF
- TRBJ1-3 TRBV5-1 - TGCGCCAGCAGCTTGGGAGGGGTTGGAAACACCATATATTTT CASSLGGVGNTIYF
TRBD1 TRBJ2-1 TRBV6-5 - TGTGCCAGCAGTTACACGACAGGACAGGATGAGCAGTTCTTC CASSYTTGQDEQFF
- TRBJ2-3 TRBV18 - TGTGCCAGCTCACCTCCATCCCGGGGTACGCAGTATTTT CASSPPSRGTQYF
- TRBJ1-1 TRBV6-1 - TGTGCCAGCAGTGATTTGGTCCGGGGGATCACTGAAGCTTTCTTT CASSDLVRGITEAFF